This entry lists 27 T cell receptor beta chains sequenced from one sample in a study of shared clonotypes between healthy human individuals (dated by TCRdb to between 2020 and 2021). The receptor library was made with the immunoSEQ multiplex PCR assay. As stored in TCRdb, this immuneACCESS dataset retains in-frame rearrangements with V and J assigned. A fraction of the clones does not appear; measured against another copy, unresolved V genes explain less than half of the discrepancy, and the remainder lacks a known reason. This sample comprises 2 million to 3 million clones, 90% to 95% of them detected only once. The ten largest clones take up 0.36% of the sample. Material for sequencing was naive CD4+ T cells from PBMCs. Reading the label with the study, this specimen's cell subset or site is: CD45RA+ positively selected. All receptors come from a young man in good health. Some clones in this sample may be carry-over from other donors' samples.

This chain connects TRBV5-1 to TRBJ2-2, with 7 nucleotides matching TRBD2. CDR1 is SGHRS and CDR2 is YFSETQ in the germline V gene. J was trimmed by 4 bases and V by 2 bases; bases with no gene match: 11. The CDR3 consists of 17 residues. The CDR3 DNA sequence: TGCGCCAGCAGCTTTGGGAATAGCGGGCGAAGCACCGGGGAGCTGTTTTTT. This codes for CASSFGNSGRSTGELFF.

This chain connects TRBV7-9 to TRBJ2-1; 8 bases map to TRBD1. Germline CDR1 SEHNR, CDR2 FQNEAQ (reference sequence). The CDR3 consists of 17 residues. With V trimmed by 0 bases and J by 0 bases, 4 bases remained unmatched. Here the CDR3 reads CASSLAQGASSYNEQFF. The CDR3 DNA follows: TGTGCCAGCAGCTTAGCGCAGGGGGCAAGCTCCTACAATGAGCAGTTCTTC.

The J gene is TRBJ2-1, the V gene TRBV4-1; tentatively, D is TRBD2 (6 bases). Germline loops: CDR1 MGHRA, CDR2 YSYEKL. V was pared by 4 bases and J by 0 bases, with 16 bases between. CDR3 length: 17 residues. CDR3 in DNA: TGCGCCAGCAGCCTTCTAGTAGCGGTTAGCTCCTACAATGAGCAGTTCTTC. Its protein is CASSLLVAVSSYNEQFF.

The chain employs TRBV29-1 and TRBJ2-7; D ambiguous. With 0 bases removed from V and 4 bases from J, the gap between germline ends came to 7 bases. CDR1 and CDR2 from the germline V gene are SQVTM and ANQGSEA. This CDR3 is 12 amino acids long. CDR3 in DNA: TGCAGCGTTGAAGATCGGAAGTACGAGCAGTACTTC. It specifies CSVEDRKYEQYF.

This chain joins TRBV19 and TRBJ2-1; weak D call: TRBD1 (6 bases). Germline V gene data show CDR1 as LNHDA and CDR2 as SQIVND (reference sequence). V lost 4 bases to trimming and J lost 6 bases, with 13 bases between them. This CDR3 has 14 residues. The CDR3 reads CASSTDRWGNEQFF. CDR3 nucleotides: TGTGCCAGTAGTACTGACAGGTGGGGCAATGAGCAGTTCTTC.

With regard to this clone: Distinct nucleotide sequences in the sample also encode this CDR3. The chain's CDR3 is CASSLALGYNEQFF. As DNA, the CDR3 is TGTGCCAGCAGCTTAGCCCTGGGTTACAATGAGCAGTTCTTC. This sequence joins TRBV11-2 and TRBJ2-1; D uncertain. The CDR3 runs to 14 residues. The germline V and J ends were trimmed by 1 base and 4 bases, with 8 bases remaining between them. Germline V lookup: CDR1 SGHAT, CDR2 FQNNGV.

This chain joins TRBV7-9 and TRBJ1-3, with D perhaps TRBD1 (5 bases). V was shortened by 5 bases and J by 4 bases, with 15 bases between the two germline ends. The CDR3 loop spans 15 amino acids. CDR1 and CDR2 from the germline V gene are SEHNR and FQNEAQ (reference sequence). The CDR3 DNA is TGTGCCAGCAGCCTAAGACAGTTAACCGGAAACACCATATATTTT. It codes for CASSLRQLTGNTIYF.

The gene calls are TRBV7-2 and TRBJ2-3; 7 bases are shared with TRBD1. The germline gives CDR1 SGHTA, CDR2 FQGNSA. The CDR3 spans 14 residues. The ends lost 5 bases at V and 3 bases at J; junction bases unmatched: 5. The CDR3 here is CASSPQTGTDTQYF. The CDR3 bases are TGTGCCAGCAGCCCACAGACAGGGACAGATACGCAGTATTTT.

J is TRBJ2-7 and V is TRBV14, with 8 nucleotides matching TRBD1. J was trimmed by 2 bases and V by 5 bases; bases with no gene match: 8. CDR1 and CDR2 (germline): SGHDN, FVKESK. CDR3 size: 15 residues. The CDR3 reads CASSLTGGATYEQYF. CDR3 sequence (DNA): TGTGCCAGCAGCTTAACAGGGGGAGCCACCTACGAGCAGTACTTC.

This chain uses TRBV25-1 with TRBJ2-1; D gene ambiguous. V lost 9 bases and J lost 7, with 22 bases in between. The CDR3 has 15 residues. CDR1 and CDR2 (germline): MGHDK, SYGVNS. The CDR3 bases are TGTGCCAGTTTTAAATCCGGAGCTACCCGGAATGAGCAGTTCTTC. This encodes CASFKSGATRNEQFF.

The count of this clone is one. The CDR3 DNA is TGTGCCAGTAGTGGCCAGGACAGGGGGCTATATGGCTACACCTTC. Its protein product is CASSGQDRGLYGYTF. The chain couples TRBV19 to TRBJ1-2, with 11 bases identical to TRBD1. CDR1 LNHDA and CDR2 SQIVND come from the germline V gene (reference sequence). The length of the CDR3 is 15 residues. V shed 5 bases, J shed 5 bases, and the junction held 7 bases outside the gene matches.

This chain uses TRBV14 with TRBJ1-2; possible D gene TRBD1, 5 bases. The ends were cut back, 0 bases at V and 4 bases at J, with 12 bases in the middle. The CDR3 consists of 15 residues. Germline-derived CDR1 and CDR2 are SGHDN and FVKESK. DNA of the CDR3: TGTGCCAGCAGCCAAGATGCAGGGTCGGTCTATGGCTACACCTTC. Its translation: CASSQDAGSVYGYTF. Together with reference TRBV14 and TRBJ1-2, the CDR3 gives the full variable domain: EAGVTQFPSHSVIEKGQTVTLRCDPISGHDNLYWYRRVMGKEIKFLLHFVKESKQDESGMPNNRFLAERTGGTYSTLKVQPAELEDSGVYFCASSQDAGSVYGYTFGSGTRLTVV.

The chain joins TRBV28 to TRBJ1-5, with D tentatively TRBD1 (6 bases). This CDR3 has 14 residues. The germline V gene has CDR1 MDHEN and CDR2 SYDVKM. Trimming stripped 3 bases from V and 6 bases from J, with 12 bases between. CDR3 residues: CASSLVRGVQPQHF. As DNA, the CDR3 is TGTGCCAGCAGTTTGGTCAGGGGAGTTCAGCCCCAGCATTTT.

The V gene is TRBV2, the J gene TRBJ2-7; weak D call: TRBD2 (5 bases). Germline CDR1 SNHLY, CDR2 FYNNEI. Trimming pared 5 bases from V and 7 bases from J, leaving 18 bases between. This CDR3 is 14 amino acids long. DNA of the CDR3: TGTGCCAGCAGTAACCCTATGACTCGGGATGAGCAGTACTTC. The encoded protein is CASSNPMTRDEQYF.

The chain couples TRBV6-5 to TRBJ1-1; D is uncertain. There are 13 residues in the CDR3. CDR1 and CDR2 from the germline V gene are MNHEY and SVGAGI. Trimming removed 2 bases at V and 6 bases at J, with 10 bases between. CDR3 bases: TGTGCCAGCAGTTACGAGGCAACGTCTGAAGCTTTCTTT. Its translation is CASSYEATSEAFF.

The CDR3: CASSPHPGPLDEQYF. CDR3 nucleotide sequence: TGTGCCAGCAGCCCCCACCCGGGCCCCCTGGACGAGCAGTACTTC. The chain links TRBV5-4 to TRBJ2-7, with D hard to call. CDR3 size: 15 residues. V was trimmed by 4 bases and J by 5 bases, leaving 19 bases between them. Germline V gene sequence: CDR1 SGHNT, CDR2 YYREEE (reference sequence).

The V and J genes are TRBV6-1 and TRBJ2-7; D perhaps matches TRBD1 (6 bases). Germline V lookup: CDR1 MNHNS, CDR2 SASEGT. The CDR3 extends over 14 amino acids. V dropped 4 bases and J dropped 0 bases, with 10 bases sitting between them. The CDR3 loop reads CASSVDRASYEQYF. CDR3 coding DNA: TGTGCCAGCAGTGTGGACAGAGCCTCCTACGAGCAGTACTTC.

Of note for this clone: At the DNA level, this CDR3 is encoded by other sequences in the same sample as well. The rearrangement joins TRBV5-1 to TRBJ2-7, with D tentatively TRBD2 (5 bases). Germline assignment: CDR1 SGHRS and CDR2 YFSETQ. Trimming shortened V by 4 bases and J by 4 bases, and 9 bases separated the two germline ends. The CDR3 is 12 residues long. CDR3 sequence reads: CASSAGPYEQYF. The DNA for the CDR3 is TGCGCCAGCAGCGCGGGCCCTTACGAGCAGTACTTC.

The rearrangement joins TRBV6-6 to TRBJ2-5; the match to TRBD1 covers 11 bases. The end of the DNA is better explained by TRBJ2-7, so the J call may be wrong. Germline loops: CDR1 MNHNY, CDR2 SVGAGI (reference sequence). There are 15 residues in the CDR3. The CDR3 bases are TGTGCCAGCAGTTCCCCGGGACAGGGGGCCTACGAGCAGTACTTC. Amino acid sequence: CASSSPGQGAYEQYF.

In this sample, this clone turned up once. The chain couples TRBV5-1 to TRBJ2-1; D gene ambiguous. This CDR3 spans 12 amino acids. V gave up 0 bases and J gave up 9 bases, with 7 bases separating them. The germline V gene has CDR1 SGHRS and CDR2 YFSETQ. For the CDR3, the DNA is TGCGCCAGCAGCTTGGAGCTGGGTGAGCAGTTCTTC. Its translation: CASSLELGEQFF.

CDR3 amino acids: CASSEARLGGYEQYF. CDR3 nucleotide sequence: TGTGCCAGCAGTGAAGCGCGGTTAGGCGGCTACGAGCAGTACTTC. The rearrangement joins TRBV6-1 to TRBJ2-7; D not certain. V lost 0 bases and J 3 bases, leaving 12 bases between the germline ends. The CDR3 covers 15 residues. Germline CDR1 and CDR2: MNHNS and SASEGT.

V is TRBV5-6 and J is TRBJ2-5; TRBD2 might be the D (5 bases). Germline values: CDR1 SGHDT, CDR2 YYEEEE. V shed 0 bases and J shed 5 bases, with 11 bases lying between them. The CDR3 is 14 residues long. The CDR3 protein is CASSLVTSQETQYF. CDR3 nucleotide sequence: TGTGCCAGCAGCTTGGTTACTAGTCAGGAGACCCAGTACTTC.

About this clone: Other DNA variants within this sample encode the same CDR3. The chain joins TRBV4-1 to TRBJ1-5; D is ambiguous. Germline assignment: CDR1 MGHRA and CDR2 YSYEKL. Trimming shortened V by 0 bases and J by 5 bases, and 5 bases separated the two germline ends. CDR3 size: 13 residues. CDR3 in DNA: TGCGCCAGCAGCCAAGATAGGGATCAGCCCCAGCATTTT. Protein product: CASSQDRDQPQHF.

The CDR3 DNA is TGTGCCATCAGTGAGTCCCCTAGCTCTGGAAACACCATATATTTT. Translated: CAISESPSSGNTIYF. The chain carries TRBV10-3 and TRBJ1-3, with D unclear. CDR1 is ENHRY, CDR2 SYGVKD, per germline. The V end lost 0 bases, the J end lost 0 bases, and 6 bases lay between the germline ends. The CDR3 has 15 amino acids.

The J gene is TRBJ2-1, the V gene TRBV28; 10 bases match TRBD1. CDR1 and CDR2 from the germline V gene are MDHEN and SYDVKM. This CDR3 region has 19 residues. V gave up 5 bases and J gave up 2 bases; unmatched junction bases: 15. The CDR3 DNA reads as TGTGCCAGCAGTCCCGTCTCGGGACAGGGGATATCTGCCTACAATGAGCAGTTCTTC. Protein: CASSPVSGQGISAYNEQFF.

The chain has TRBV6-5 and TRBJ1-1, with 8 bases identical to TRBD1. From germline, CDR1 is MNHEY and CDR2 SVGAGI. The CDR3 runs 15 residues. J gave up 1 base and V 6 bases, and 7 bases lay outside the gene matches. CDR3 bases: TGTGCCAGCAGGGGATCCGGGACAGGGAACACTGAAGCTTTCTTT. Residues: CASRGSGTGNTEAFF.

This sequence joins TRBV7-3 and TRBJ2-7, with D possibly matching TRBD2 (6 bases). Trimming removed 7 bases from V and 3 bases from J, with 13 bases in between. Germline assignment: CDR1 SGHTA and CDR2 FQGTGA. This CDR3 is 13 amino acids long. The CDR3 DNA reads TGTGCCAGCACCCCGACGGGGGACTACGAGCAGTACTTC. It yields the protein CASTPTGDYEQYF.